These T cell receptor beta chains were read from a single sample in a study of blood T cell repertoires in COVID-19. The table came from immunoSEQ multiplex PCR; TCRdb's copy has only in-frame clones and leaves some out. The sample lists more than 65,000 clones, around 80% occurring once. Specimen: peripheral blood. Source of these receptors: a man aged 60-69 years with active or convalescent COVID-19. Both conserved end residues are part of each CDR3. A D gene is named only where the DNA matches it firmly. Not all rows give a size; the values are once, few, many and, for expanded clones, a class.

d_call clone_size j_call cdr3_length v_call cdr3_aa cdr3_nt
TRBD1 . TRBJ1-1 14 TRBV6-6 CASSKRQGNTEAFF TGTGCCAGCAGTAAAAGACAGGGGAACACTGAAGCTTTCTTT
. . TRBJ1-3 17 TRBV18 CASSPRSGGASGNTIYF TGTGCCAGCTCACCCCGATCGGGGGGCGCTTCTGGAAACACCATATATTTT
TRBD1 . TRBJ2-7 14 TRBV11-1 CASSQAGGPYEQYF TGTGCCAGCAGCCAAGCAGGGGGCCCCTACGAGCAGTACTTC
TRBD1 . TRBJ2-7 15 TRBV7-2 CASSLGGTGAEEQYF TGTGCCAGCAGCTTAGGGGGGACAGGGGCCGAGGAGCAGTACTTC
TRBD1 . TRBJ1-2 15 TRBV9 CASSVGQGAGYGYTF TGTGCCAGCAGCGTAGGGCAGGGGGCAGGGTATGGCTACACCTTC
TRBD1 . TRBJ2-4 19 TRBV7-2 CASSSGQGARTVAKNIQYF TGTGCCAGCAGCTCGGGACAGGGGGCGCGAACTGTAGCCAAAAACATTCAGTACTTC
TRBD2 . TRBJ2-5 16 TRBV9 CASSVAQAGGQETQYF TGTGCCAGCAGCGTAGCTCAGGCGGGGGGTCAAGAGACCCAGTACTTC
. . TRBJ2-2 13 TRBV3-1/TRBV3-2 CASSYAGSGELFF TGTGCCAGCAGTTACGCGGGGTCCGGGGAGCTGTTTTTT
. once TRBJ1-1 14 TRBV9 CASSDRDKNTEAFF TGTGCCAGCAGCGACCGGGACAAGAACACTGAAGCTTTCTTT
TRBD1 . TRBJ1-1 15 TRBV4-3 CASSQVGQVNSEAFF TGCGCCAGCAGCCAAGTGGGACAGGTGAACAGTGAAGCTTTCTTT
. once TRBJ1-2 14 TRBV7-9 CASSRGEGGYGYTF TGTGCCAGCAGCCGCGGGGAGGGCGGCTATGGCTACACCTTC
TRBD2 . TRBJ2-1 15 TRBV5-3 CARSPLAGDYNEQFF TGTGCCAGAAGCCCGCTAGCGGGGGACTACAATGAGCAGTTCTTC
TRBD1 . TRBJ2-3 14 TRBV10-3 CAISRDRGQDTQYF TGTGCCATCAGCCGGGACAGGGGGCAGGATACGCAGTATTTT
TRBD1 once TRBJ1-2 15 TRBV19 CASSRTTGGDYGYTF TGTGCCAGTAGTAGAACCACAGGGGGCGACTATGGCTACACCTTC
. once TRBJ2-5 16 TRBV5-1 CASSLAPASAEETQYF TGCGCCAGCAGCTTGGCCCCGGCTAGCGCAGAAGAGACCCAGTACTTC
. . TRBJ2-7 15 TRBV6-6 CASSYPPGSDYEQYF TGTGCCAGCAGTTACCCCCCGGGGAGTGACTACGAGCAGTACTTC
. . TRBJ2-5 11 TRBV11-1 CASSFDSTQYF TGTGCCAGCAGCTTTGACTCGACCCAGTACTTC
. . TRBJ1-4 15 TRBV6-5 CASSYSQGLNEKLFF TGTGCCAGCAGTTACTCGCAGGGACTTAATGAAAAACTGTTTTTT
TRBD2 once TRBJ2-3 17 TRBV7-9 CASSPYRTSGGMDTQYF TGTGCCAGCAGCCCCTACCGGACTAGCGGGGGCATGGATACGCAGTATTTT
. . TRBJ1-1 14 TRBV19 CASSHPGTWTEAFF TGTGCCAGTAGTCATCCGGGTACGTGGACTGAAGCTTTCTTT
. . TRBJ1-1 14 TRBV5-1 CASSLKGRDTEAFF TGCGCCAGCAGCTTGAAGGGGAGGGACACTGAAGCTTTCTTT
. few TRBJ1-2 15 TRBV4-3 CASSQDFGTIYGYTF TGCGCCAGCAGCCAGGACTTCGGGACAATCTATGGCTACACCTTC
. . TRBJ1-2 15 TRBV6-1 CASSDEARGDYGYTF TGTGCCAGCAGTGATGAGGCCCGGGGAGACTATGGCTACACCTTC
TRBD1 few TRBJ2-7 14 TRBV6-4 CASSKLGQGYEQYF TGTGCCAGCAGTAAACTTGGACAGGGCTACGAGCAGTACTTC
TRBD2 . TRBJ2-1 15 TRBV28 CASSKTSGGSNEQFF TGTGCCAGCAGCAAGACTAGCGGGGGTTCCAATGAGCAGTTCTTC
. . TRBJ2-7 16 TRBV6-6 CASSSFGGSSSYEQYF TGTGCCAGCAGTTCCTTTGGCGGCTCGAGCTCCTACGAGCAGTACTTC
. few TRBJ1-6 15 TRBV10-3 CAISESRGIESPLHF TGTGCCATCAGTGAGTCGCGGGGGATCGAATCACCCCTCCACTTT
. few TRBJ2-3 16 TRBV7-8 CASSARDAGAPDTQYF TGTGCCAGCAGCGCTAGGGATGCGGGGGCACCAGATACGCAGTATTTT
TRBD1 . TRBJ1-4 13 TRBV6-6 CASSYDRGEKLFF TGTGCCAGCAGTTACGACAGGGGAGAAAAACTGTTTTTT
. few TRBJ2-2 15 TRBV3-1/TRBV3-2 CASSQGGGFGGELFF TGTGCCAGCAGCCAAGGTGGGGGGTTCGGCGGGGAGCTGTTTTTT
TRBD1 . TRBJ1-4 17 TRBV6-6 CASSRTGALATNEKLFF TGTGCCAGCAGTCGTACAGGGGCCCTAGCAACTAATGAAAAACTGTTTTTT
TRBD2 . TRBJ2-4 16 TRBV19 CASSMGERDYQNIQYF TGTGCCAGTAGTATGGGGGAGAGGGACTACCAAAACATTCAGTACTTC
. . TRBJ2-3 13 TRBV29-1 CSVTAVGPDTQYF TGCAGCGTGACCGCAGTGGGGCCAGATACGCAGTATTTT
. . TRBJ1-6 15 TRBV6-1 CASSEIGDYNSPLHF TGTGCCAGCAGTGAAATAGGGGACTATAATTCACCCCTCCACTTT
. . TRBJ2-2 13 TRBV3-1/TRBV3-2 CATYLSGTGELFF TGTGCCACCTACCTGAGCGGAACCGGGGAGCTGTTTTTT
TRBD1 . TRBJ2-1 14 TRBV4-3 CASSPDRAGHEQFF TGCGCCAGCAGCCCCGACAGGGCGGGCCATGAGCAGTTCTTC
. . TRBJ1-3 15 TRBV6-2/TRBV6-3 CASSYRGGRRNTIYF TGTGCCAGCAGTTACCGGGGAGGGAGGCGAAACACCATATATTTT
TRBD2 . TRBJ2-3 18 TRBV4-3 CASSQRAGGPVESDTQYF TGCGCCAGCAGCCAGAGAGCGGGGGGGCCCGTCGAGTCAGATACGCAGTATTTT
. . TRBJ2-4 13 TRBV6-5 CASGVGHLNIQYF TGTGCCAGCGGCGTGGGACATTTAAACATTCAGTACTTC
. . TRBJ1-4 13 TRBV7-2 CASRPDNNEKLFF TGTGCCAGCAGACCCGACAATAATGAAAAACTGTTTTTT
TRBD1 . TRBJ2-5 20 TRBV27 CASTDVYIFDRGRFQETQYF TGTGCCAGCACAGATGTATATATTTTCGACAGGGGGCGATTCCAAGAGACCCAGTACTTC
. few TRBJ1-2 15 TRBV4-2 CASSQTTPTNYGYTF TGTGCCAGCAGCCAAACGACACCCACTAACTATGGCTACACCTTC
. . TRBJ1-1 12 TRBV29-1 CSVRRGPTEAFF TGCAGCGTGAGGAGGGGACCCACTGAAGCTTTCTTT
. . TRBJ1-2 13 TRBV12-3/TRBV12-4 CASTLIAGQGYTF TGTGCCAGCACCCTCATTGCAGGGCAGGGCTACACCTTC
TRBD2 . TRBJ2-1 16 TRBV7-9 CASSSWVSGGALEQFF TGTGCCAGCAGCTCCTGGGTTAGCGGGGGGGCTTTGGAGCAGTTCTTC
TRBD1 . TRBJ1-5 14 TRBV30 CAWGRGPNNQPQHF TGTGCCTGGGGCAGGGGGCCTAACAATCAGCCCCAGCATTTT
TRBD1 . TRBJ2-1 17 TRBV25-1 CASSEVADRAPYNEQFF TGTGCCAGCAGTGAAGTCGCCGACAGGGCCCCCTACAATGAGCAGTTCTTC
TRBD1 . TRBJ2-2 15 TRBV5-1 CASSFQGGQTGELFF TGCGCCAGCAGCTTTCAAGGGGGCCAAACCGGGGAGCTGTTTTTT